These 23 T cell receptor beta chains share one sample of origin, sequenced in a study of blood T cell repertoires in COVID-19. Data came from immunoSEQ multiplex PCR; TCRdb stores just in-frame clones and leaves some out. The data show tens of thousands of clones, roughly nine tenths seen once. Sequenced input: peripheral blood. Receptors were obtained from a man over 45 with acute or convalescent COVID-19.

The chain is built from TRBV6-2 or TRBV6-3 and TRBJ2-3; 8 nucleotides agree with TRBD2. Per germline, CDR1 MNHEY and CDR2 SVGEGT. The CDR3 length is 16 residues. V lost 4 bases, J lost 6 bases, and 12 bases stayed unmatched. CDR3 sequence: CASSSPGLGSVDTQYF. The CDR3 coding sequence is TGTGCCAGCAGTTCGCCGGGACTAGGTTCTGTTGATACGCAGTATTTT.

This clone was seen more than once but under ten times. J is TRBJ2-1 and V is TRBV24-1; 9 bases align to TRBD1. Germline V lookup: CDR1 KGHDR, CDR2 SFDVKD. The CDR3 has 17 amino acids. With V trimmed by 2 bases and J by 1 base, 5 bases remained unmatched. CDR3 nucleotide sequence: TGTGCCACCAGTGATTCCCCGGGACAGGGTTCCTACAATGAGCAGTTCTTC. The encoded protein is CATSDSPGQGSYNEQFF.

The CDR3 protein is CASSGGTANTGELFF. As DNA, the CDR3 is TGCGCCAGCAGTGGGGGGACAGCGAACACCGGGGAGCTGTTTTTT. The chain recombines TRBV10-1 with TRBJ2-2, with TRBD1 matching over 7 bases. Per the germline V gene, CDR1 is WNHNN and CDR2 is SYGVQD (reference sequence). The V segment lost 4 bases and the J segment 0 bases; nucleotides outside the gene matches: 2. The CDR3 length is 15 residues.

This chain uses TRBV9 with TRBJ1-6, with 7 nucleotides matching TRBD1. From germline, CDR1 is SGDLS and CDR2 YYNGEE. J lost 0 bases, V lost 1 base, and 10 bases had no gene match. This CDR3 is 19 amino acids long. This CDR3 reads CASSVLTDRASSYNSPLHF. The CDR3 nucleotides read TGTGCCAGCAGCGTACTAACAGACAGGGCCAGCTCCTATAATTCACCCCTCCACTTT.

About this clone: The junction and the germline gene differ at one end; a read error may be behind it. The rearrangement uses TRBV28 and TRBJ1-1; no clear D. CDR3 length: 14 amino acids. Germline CDR1 is MDHEN and CDR2 is SYDVKM. CDR3 in DNA: TGTGCCAGCAGTTCCCCCGACTCGAACACTGAGGCTTTCTTT. Translating gives CASSSPDSNTEAFF.

A single count supports this clone. The chain is built from TRBV4-1 and TRBJ1-5; possibly TRBD1 for D (6 bases). The CDR3 covers 14 residues. Germline V gene lookup returns CDR1 MGHRA and CDR2 YSYEKL. Between the trimmed V and J ends, which lost 2 bases and 4 bases, there was a span of 9 bases. DNA for the CDR3: TGCGCCAGCAGCCAACGGACAGTAAATCAGCCCCAGCATTTT. It codes for CASSQRTVNQPQHF.

The sample holds one count of this clone. This chain links TRBV10-3 with TRBJ2-1, with 14 nucleotides matching TRBD2. Germline V gene sequence: CDR1 ENHRY, CDR2 SYGVKD. The J segment lost 7 bases and the V segment lost 4 bases, leaving 0 bases of the junction unmatched. The CDR3 consists of 14 residues. CDR3 protein: CAISGTSGRNEQFF. CDR3 in DNA: TGTGCCATCAGTGGGACTAGCGGGAGGAATGAGCAGTTCTTC.

The genes are TRBV7-9 and TRBJ2-5; 7 bases fit TRBD1. CDR1 is SEHNR and CDR2 is FQNEAQ in the germline V gene (reference sequence). V trimming: 5 bases; J trimming: 2 bases; junction bases outside the gene matches: 8. The CDR3 totals 15 residues. CDR3 DNA: TGTGCCAGCAGCCGTACAGGGGACGTGCAAGAGACCCAGTACTTC. Translated: CASSRTGDVQETQYF.

V is TRBV7-3 and J is TRBJ2-3; weak D call: TRBD1 (6 bases). The germline CDR1 and CDR2 sequences are SGHTA and FQGTGA. V was cut by 5 bases and J by 3 bases, with 12 bases left in between. CDR3 length: 14 amino acids. CDR3 loop: CASSRTGYTDTQYF. For the CDR3, the DNA is TGTGCCAGCAGCAGAACAGGGTATACAGATACGCAGTATTTT.

The chain is built from TRBV19 and TRBJ1-1; the D gene is possibly TRBD1 (5 bases). CDR3 length: 13 residues. Trimming took 3 bases from V and 1 from J, leaving 6 bases between them. Per the germline V gene, CDR1 is LNHDA and CDR2 is SQIVND (reference sequence). The CDR3 spells CASSIQGNTEAFF. Written as DNA, the CDR3 is TGTGCCAGTAGTATCCAGGGGAACACTGAAGCTTTCTTT.

The rearrangement uses TRBV9 and TRBJ2-5, with TRBD1 as a possible D gene (7 bases). With 0 bases removed from V and 2 bases from J, the gap between germline ends came to 20 bases. The CDR3 extends over 18 amino acids. Germline lookup yields CDR1 SGDLS and CDR2 YYNGEE. CDR3 loop: CASSVGMGGGTVQETQYF. In DNA form, the CDR3 reads TGTGCCAGCAGCGTAGGAATGGGTGGGGGGACAGTTCAAGAGACCCAGTACTTC.

The chain combines TRBV10-3 with TRBJ1-2; D call uncertain. Germline assignment: CDR1 ENHRY and CDR2 SYGVKD. Trimming shortened V by 3 bases and J by 3 bases, and 8 bases separated the two germline ends. The length of the CDR3 is 13 residues. The CDR3 here is CAISESGYYGYTF. DNA for the CDR3: TGTGCCATCAGTGAATCAGGCTACTATGGCTACACCTTC.

This sequence joins TRBV28 and TRBJ2-7, with D uncertain. Trimming pared 4 bases from V and 0 bases from J, leaving 10 bases between. CDR1 is MDHEN and CDR2 is SYDVKM in the germline V gene. CDR3 length: 14 amino acids. CDR3 sequence: CASSYQTTSYEQYF. DNA for the CDR3: TGTGCCAGCAGTTACCAGACAACCTCCTACGAGCAGTACTTC.

The chain is built from TRBV10-2 and TRBJ2-7; TRBD1 is a possible D gene (5 bases). The CDR3 is made up of 14 amino acids. Germline-derived CDR1 and CDR2 are WSHSY and SAAADI. The V and J ends lost 3 bases and 6 bases respectively, with 15 bases between them. CDR3 in amino acids: CASSDNRMVSEQYF. DNA of the CDR3: TGCGCCAGCAGTGATAACAGGATGGTATCCGAGCAGTACTTC.

J is TRBJ1-2 and V is TRBV5-6, with TRBD1 identical over 9 bases. The V and J ends lost 4 bases and 5 bases, in that order; junction bases with no gene match: 3. The V gene's germline CDR1 is SGHDT and CDR2 YYEEEE. The CDR3 contains 13 residues. CDR3 loop: CASSRGQGYGYTF. DNA of the CDR3: TGTGCCAGCAGCCGGGGACAGGGTTATGGCTACACCTTC.

This rearrangement joins TRBV7-2 to TRBJ2-3; 9 bases map to TRBD2. J lost 4 bases, V lost 6 bases, and 8 bases had no gene match. The germline V gene encodes CDR1 SGHTA and CDR2 FQGNSA. CDR3 size: 15 residues. CDR3 bases: TGTGCCAGCAGAACCCTGGCGGGGGGGCCAGATACGCAGTATTTT. Residues: CASRTLAGGPDTQYF.

The V gene is TRBV30, the J gene TRBJ2-3, with 15 bases aligning to TRBD2. The CDR3 is 17 amino acids. Germline loops: CDR1 GTSNPN, CDR2 SVGIG (reference sequence). Unmatched junction bases numbered 8, after V lost 4 bases and J lost 3 bases. The CDR3 DNA reads TGTGCCTGGACCCCGGGACTAGCGGGGGGTTTTACAGATACGCAGTATTTT. This encodes CAWTPGLAGGFTDTQYF. The full variable domain, completed using reference TRBV30 and TRBJ2-3, is SQTIHQWPATLVQPVGSPLSLECTVEGTSNPNLYWYRQAAGRGLQLLFYSVGIGQISSEVPQNLSASRPQDRQFILSSKKLLLSDSGFYLCAWTPGLAGGFTDTQYFGPGTRLTVL.

This clone was recorded a few times. The gene calls are TRBV7-2 and TRBJ1-5; no clear D. This CDR3 has 16 amino acids. V lost 4 bases and J lost 0, with 13 bases in between. Germline loops: CDR1 SGHTA, CDR2 FQGNSA. CDR3 in DNA: TGTGCCAGCAGCTATTCAGGCGGGTATAGCAATCAGCCCCAGCATTTT. This encodes CASSYSGGYSNQPQHF.

This chain joins TRBV7-3 and TRBJ2-1, with 9 bases identical to TRBD2. The CDR3 covers 15 residues. The V gene end was trimmed by 1 base and the J gene end by 6 bases; junction bases not matched to a gene: 4. Germline CDR1 SGHTA, CDR2 FQGTGA. The CDR3 here is CASSLIGGGANEQFF. In DNA, the CDR3 is TGTGCCAGCAGCTTAATTGGCGGGGGGGCCAATGAGCAGTTCTTC. Full variable domain (remainder filled in from reference TRBV7-3 and TRBJ2-1): GAGVSQTPSNKVTEKGKYVELRCDPISGHTALYWYRQSLGQGPEFLIYFQGTGAADDSGLPNDRFFAVRPEGSVSTLKIQRTERGDSAVYLCASSLIGGGANEQFFGPGTRLTVL.

This clone showed up just once. V gene TRBV24-1 combines with J gene TRBJ1-1; D possibly corresponds to TRBD1 (6 bases). Germline CDR1 reads KGHDR; CDR2 reads SFDVKD. The CDR3 length is 13 residues. V shed 7 bases and J shed 3 bases, with 11 bases lying between them. The CDR3 loop reads CATRSRGDTEAFF. CDR3 in DNA: TGTGCCACCAGAAGCAGGGGAGACACTGAAGCTTTCTTT.

The genes are TRBV4-1 and TRBJ2-1; 8 nucleotides agree with TRBD1. With 0 bases clipped from V and 6 bases from J, the junction kept 13 bases outside the gene matches. This CDR3 spans 18 amino acids. Germline V gene lookup returns CDR1 MGHRA and CDR2 YSYEKL. The CDR3, as DNA: TGCGCCAGCAGCCAAGAATTCCCGACAGGGGAAAAGTTCAATGAGCAGTTCTTC. Its protein product is CASSQEFPTGEKFNEQFF.

The chain carries TRBV6-1 and TRBJ2-3; TRBD2 is a possible D gene (5 bases). Looked up from germline, CDR1 is MNHNS and CDR2 is SASEGT. Trimming removed 2 bases from V and 4 bases from J, with 19 bases in between. The CDR3 consists of 17 residues. The CDR3 DNA follows: TGTGCCAGCAGTGAATGGCCGTCCGGGGTTAGTGCAGATACGCAGTATTTT. This sequence encodes CASSEWPSGVSADTQYF.

The chain links TRBV5-1 to TRBJ1-1; D unresolved. Per the germline V gene, CDR1 is SGHRS and CDR2 is YFSETQ. V gave up 4 bases and J gave up 1 base, with 14 bases separating them. The CDR3 is 15 residues long. The CDR3 is CASSQRTGKNTEAFF. The CDR3 DNA reads TGCGCCAGCAGCCAAAGAACCGGGAAGAACACTGAAGCTTTCTTT.